This TCR beta chain originates from a study of T cells in Graves' hyperthyroidism and ophthalmopathy (dated by TCRdb to 2018 to 2020). Looking at the study overall: Peripheral blood was collected at initial diagnosis, before any treatment. TCR V-J signatures able to tell the groups apart were searched for in a discovery cohort of around 95 patients, of whom around 42 had Graves' ophthalmopathy and 57 had stable Graves' hyperthyroidism. Prospective prediction of ophthalmopathy was tested in an independent validation cohort consisting of some 18 hyperthyroidism patients and around 16 patients who later progressed to ophthalmopathy. The roughly 91 discovery patients were randomly divided into training and test sets at a 7:3 ratio. The study also compared thyroid tissue and blood T-cell repertoires from about 6 Graves' hyperthyroidism patients. Once sampling was done, hyperthyroidism patients were given methimazole at a starting dose of 30 mg daily, whereas ophthalmopathy patients were given high-dose intravenous methylprednisolone. The paper describes TCR Vbeta CDR3 sequencing of around 140 peripheral blood samples, made up of about 41 ophthalmopathy patients, some 80 hyperthyroidism patients and roughly 17 progressor patients. General conclusions and limits of the study: No statistical method was used to fix the sample size in advance, and group allocation was not hidden from the investigators. In validation, the model predicted progression to ophthalmopathy with 60% to 71% sensitivity and 72% to 85% specificity, a median of around 6.6 months before onset. Ophthalmopathy was separated from stable hyperthyroidism by a 13 V-J signature model, with 87.88% sensitivity and about 81% specificity obtained in cross-validation and 80%/75% obtained in testing. Most expanded thyroid clonotypes (frequency above 0.001) were also found in blood, which suggests that blood repertoires may mirror thyroid immune responses.

At least ten counts were recorded for this clonotype. No cognate antigen has been identified for it. Base qualities are missing; no much larger clone stands one base away. The TCR beta CDR3 regions were amplified from RNA transcripts. A first-round RT-PCR of the TCR CDR3 used the HTBI primer set with the Qiagen OneStep RT-PCR kit. A second multiplex PCR round built the libraries, followed by size selection and purification. Paired-end sequencing of the libraries was performed with 100 bp reads on an Illumina HiSeq2000. Per the authors' processing: Raw data were processed with SOAPnuke, discarding reads with adapters, uncalled bases, mean Phred below 15, or no exact constant-primer or identifier match. High-quality paired reads were merged using COPE v1.2.5, and each unique nucleotide sequence was defined as a clonotype. Clonotypes were aligned to IMGT TRBV, TRBD and TRBJ reference segments using MiTCR v1.1. The analysis included only V-J combinations with a frequency above 0.0001, which together covered 99% to 99.2% of the repertoires. A TCS score was defined as the ratio between F50 (clonal expansion) and ExV (chaos), using BLOSUM62-based TCRdist between CDR3 peptides within each V-J. Welch's t-statistics and random forest reduced approximately 520 V-J features to around 14, which were used in a naive Bayes classifier (R e1071). TCRdb passed the public sequencing reads through fastp at Q25 and MiXCR, retaining productive beta sequences. Merged by CDR3 protein, the rows form single entries marked with the most common genes and DNA. None of the V and J calls come from the authors' own analysis; TCRdb made them. The sample table records approximately 600,000 distinct CDR3 sequences; more than 11% of these occur just once. Of the sample, more than 4.5% falls within the top ten clones.

Hyperthyroidism patients were newly diagnosed, with disease duration under 2 months, and aged 18 to 65 years. The study excluded patients with uncontrolled infections, other autoimmune diseases, pregnancy or lactation. Clinical symptoms, serum thyroxine and TRAb, thyroid ultrasound, and orbital computed tomography formed the basis for the diagnoses. For progressor patients, blood was drawn at the first diagnosis of hyperthyroidism, before any ophthalmopathy symptoms had appeared. PBMCs were isolated from approximately 10 ml of fresh peripheral blood by Ficoll-Paque density gradient centrifugation. Progressor patients were defined as those initially diagnosed with Graves' hyperthyroidism in whom ophthalmopathy developed during follow-up. Trizol reagent was used to extract total RNA, and RNA quality was then checked on an Agilent 2100 Bioanalyzer. Including cysteine and phenylalanine, the CDR3 has 15 amino acids. The only DNA kept is the CDR3, 45 bases in frame from the first base. CDR1 LNHDA and CDR2 SQIVND were looked up in the germline V gene (reference sequence). The junction carries 10 bases between V and J, which are trimmed by 0 bases and 4 bases respectively.

The sequence joins TRBV19 to TRBJ1-5; the D gene is perhaps TRBD1, on 5 matching bases. The sequenced sample consisted of blood. This TCR came from a woman aged 30 to 39 with Graves' hyperthyroidism that later progressed to Graves' ophthalmopathy. The DNA sequence is as follows: TGTGCCAGTAGTATAGATGCAGGGAGGAATCAGCCCCAGCATTTT. This sequence encodes CASSIDAGRNQPQHF.